The 2 T cell receptor beta chains below come from one sample, sequenced in a study of T cells in localized non-small cell lung cancer. Sequenced by immunoSEQ multiplex PCR; TCRdb stores in-frame clones only, minus some. The repertoire holds 30,000 to 45,000 clones, with about 83% as singletons. This specimen consisted of peripheral blood, obtained before any cancer treatment. These receptors were collected from a woman aged 35-75 years with stage I lung adenocarcinoma.

J is TRBJ2-1 and V is TRBV4-2; 8 bases match TRBD2. V was clipped by 0 bases and J by 0 bases; unmatched bases: 4. CDR1 is LGHNA and CDR2 is YNFKEQ in the germline V gene. The CDR3 totals 17 residues. As DNA, the CDR3 is TGTGCCAGCAGCCAAGAAACTAGCGGTTCCTCCTACAATGAGCAGTTCTTC. Translation gives CASSQETSGSSYNEQFF.

The V call is TRBV2, the J call TRBJ1-3; D gene ambiguous. V lost 6 bases, J lost 4 bases, and 16 bases lay in between. The germline CDR1 and CDR2 sequences are SNHLY and FYNNEI. The CDR3 extends over 15 amino acids. The CDR3 here is CASREAGLDGNTIYF. For the CDR3, the DNA is TGTGCCAGCAGAGAGGCAGGCCTGGACGGAAACACCATATATTTT.